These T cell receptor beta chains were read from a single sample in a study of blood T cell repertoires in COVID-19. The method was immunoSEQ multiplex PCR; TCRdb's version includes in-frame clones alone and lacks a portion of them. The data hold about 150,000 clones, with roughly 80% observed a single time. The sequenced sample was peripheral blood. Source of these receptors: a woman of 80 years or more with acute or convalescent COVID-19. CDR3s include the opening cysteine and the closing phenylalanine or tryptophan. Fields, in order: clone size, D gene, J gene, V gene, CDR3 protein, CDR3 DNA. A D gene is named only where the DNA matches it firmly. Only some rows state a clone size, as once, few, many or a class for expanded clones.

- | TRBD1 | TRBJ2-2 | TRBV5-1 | CASSSTGVAGELFF | TGCGCCAGCAGCAGTACAGGGGTGGCCGGGGAGCTGTTTTTT
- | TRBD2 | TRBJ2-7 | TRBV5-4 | CASSPGLAVPYEQYF | TGTGCCAGCAGCCCGGGACTAGCGGTCCCCTACGAGCAGTACTTC
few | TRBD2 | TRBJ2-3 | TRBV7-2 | CASSVRLAGGGDTQYF | TGTGCCAGCAGCGTTAGACTAGCGGGGGGGGGAGATACGCAGTATTTT
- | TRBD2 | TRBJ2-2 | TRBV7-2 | CASSLASGGNTGELFF | TGTGCCAGCAGCTTAGCTAGCGGGGGAAACACCGGGGAGCTGTTTTTT
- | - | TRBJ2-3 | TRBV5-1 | CASSLGLRISTDTQYF | TGCGCCAGCAGCTTGGGTTTGAGGATCAGCACAGATACGCAGTATTTT
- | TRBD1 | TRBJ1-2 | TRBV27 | CASSLYRDRVYGYTF | TGTGCCAGCAGTTTATACCGGGACAGAGTCTATGGCTACACCTTC
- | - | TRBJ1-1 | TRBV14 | CASSQDRGQLNTEAFF | TGTGCCAGCAGCCAAGATCGAGGACAACTGAACACTGAAGCTTTCTTT
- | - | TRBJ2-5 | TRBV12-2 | CASRHPRGGQETQYF | TGTGCAAGTCGCCACCCTAGGGGGGGTCAAGAGACCCAGTACTTC
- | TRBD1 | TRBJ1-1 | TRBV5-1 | CASSFSTGGSTEAFF | TGCGCCAGCAGCTTTTCGACAGGGGGTTCAACTGAAGCTTTCTTT
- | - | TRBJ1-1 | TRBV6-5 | CASSNQRGTEAFF | TGTGCCAGCAGTAATCAACGGGGGACTGAAGCTTTCTTT
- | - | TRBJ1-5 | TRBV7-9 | CASSPSNRNQPQHF | TGTGCCAGCAGCCCGAGTAACAGGAATCAGCCCCAGCATTTT
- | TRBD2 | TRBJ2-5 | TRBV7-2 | CASSPREVAQYF | TGTGCCAGCAGCCCCCGGGAGGTGGCCCAGTACTTC
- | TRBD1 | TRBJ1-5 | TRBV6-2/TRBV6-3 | CASSYKGASNQPQHF | TGTGCCAGCAGTTACAAGGGGGCGAGCAATCAGCCCCAGCATTTT
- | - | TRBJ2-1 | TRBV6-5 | CASKTAGEYNEQFF | TGTGCCAGCAAAACGGCTGGAGAATACAATGAGCAGTTCTTC
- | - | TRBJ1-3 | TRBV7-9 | CASSYRDTDSGNTIYF | TGTGCCAGCAGCTACCGGGACACTGACTCTGGAAACACCATATATTTT
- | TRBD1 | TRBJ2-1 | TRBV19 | CASRTGTEYNEQFF | TGTGCCAGTCGCACCGGGACAGAATACAATGAGCAGTTCTTC
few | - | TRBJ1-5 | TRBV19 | CASSMASGDQPQHF | TGTGCCAGTAGTATGGCGTCAGGGGATCAGCCCCAGCATTTT
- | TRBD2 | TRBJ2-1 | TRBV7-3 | CASSSVPAGGAYNEQFF | TGTGCCAGCAGCTCCGTTCCGGCCGGGGGGGCCTACAATGAGCAGTTCTTC
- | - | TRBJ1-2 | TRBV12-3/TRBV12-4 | CASSNPGVYGYTF | TGTGCCAGCAGTAACCCAGGGGTCTATGGCTACACCTTC
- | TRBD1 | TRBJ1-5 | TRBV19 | CASKGQGLAQHF | TGTGCCAGTAAGGGACAGGGCTTGGCCCAGCATTTT
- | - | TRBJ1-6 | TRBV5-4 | CASSVQGSGYNSPLHF | TGTGCCAGCAGCGTGCAGGGAAGTGGCTATAATTCACCCCTCCACTTT
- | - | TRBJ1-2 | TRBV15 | CATSRDRQEGAYGYTF | TGTGCCACCAGCAGAGATAGGCAGGAGGGTGCCTATGGCTACACCTTC
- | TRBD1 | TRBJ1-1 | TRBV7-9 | CASSPDRAMNTEAFF | TGTGCCAGCAGCCCGGACAGGGCCATGAACACTGAAGCTTTCTTT
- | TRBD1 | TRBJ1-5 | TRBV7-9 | CASSSGTGGGSHQPQHF | TGTGCCAGCAGCTCCGGGACAGGGGGCGGTTCGCATCAGCCCCAGCATTTT
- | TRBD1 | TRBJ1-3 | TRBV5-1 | CASSPSSGTGKGNTIYF | TGCGCCAGCAGCCCATCATCCGGGACAGGGAAAGGAAACACCATATATTTT
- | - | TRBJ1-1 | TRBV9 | CASSVVGRGASTEAFF | TGTGCCAGCAGCGTAGTCGGCAGGGGTGCGAGCACTGAAGCTTTCTTT
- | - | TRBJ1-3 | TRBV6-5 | CASSTVTEGNTIYF | TGTGCCAGCAGCACAGTCACGGAAGGAAACACCATATATTTT
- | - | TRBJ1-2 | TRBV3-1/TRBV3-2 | CASSQSGHYGYTF | TGTGCCAGCAGCCAATCGGGACATTATGGCTACACCTTC
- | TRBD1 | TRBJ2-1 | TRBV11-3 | CASKRQGASNEQFF | TGTGCCAGCAAAAGACAGGGGGCGTCCAATGAGCAGTTCTTC
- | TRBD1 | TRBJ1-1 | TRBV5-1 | CASSLDPGGNTEAFF | TGCGCCAGCAGCTTGGATCCAGGGGGGAACACTGAAGCTTTCTTT
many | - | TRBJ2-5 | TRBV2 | CASSYTLQYQETQYF | TGTGCCAGCAGTTACACCCTCCAGTACCAAGAGACCCAGTACTTC
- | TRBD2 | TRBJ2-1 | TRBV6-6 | CASSPGTTYNEQFF | TGTGCCAGCAGTCCCGGGACTACGTACAATGAGCAGTTCTTC
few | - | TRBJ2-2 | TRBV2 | CASSEARTADTGELFF | TGTGCCAGCAGTGAAGCGCGGACAGCTGACACCGGGGAGCTGTTTTTT
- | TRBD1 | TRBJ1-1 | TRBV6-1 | CASSEWGQVLSYTEAFF | TGTGCCAGCAGCGAATGGGGACAGGTGTTATCGTACACTGAAGCTTTCTTT
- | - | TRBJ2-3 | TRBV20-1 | CSASRSSGGDTQYF | TGCAGTGCTAGTAGGAGCAGCGGAGGGGATACGCAGTATTTT
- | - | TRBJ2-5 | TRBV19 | CASSITVTAGWEETQYF | TGTGCCAGTAGTATCACTGTCACTGCGGGGTGGGAGGAGACCCAGTACTTC
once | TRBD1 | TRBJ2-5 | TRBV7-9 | CASSYLGTAETQYF | TGTGCCAGCAGCTACCTTGGGACAGCGGAGACCCAGTACTTC
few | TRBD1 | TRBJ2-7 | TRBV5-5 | CASSPDRGYEQYF | TGTGCCAGCAGCCCGGACAGGGGCTACGAGCAGTACTTC
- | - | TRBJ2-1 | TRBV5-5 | CASSLSSSYNEQFF | TGTGCCAGCAGCCTTAGTAGCTCCTACAATGAGCAGTTCTTC
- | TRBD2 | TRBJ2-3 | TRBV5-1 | CASSFVLAGGISLDTQYF | TGCGCCAGCAGCTTCGTCCTAGCGGGGGGAATCTCGCTTGATACGCAGTATTTT
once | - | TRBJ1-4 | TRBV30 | CAWSNLRQAINEKLFF | TGTGCCTGGAGTAATCTCCGACAGGCGATTAATGAAAAACTGTTTTTT
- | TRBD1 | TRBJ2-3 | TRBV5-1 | CASSLGGQQTDTQYF | TGCGCCAGCAGCTTGGGGGGACAGCAAACAGATACGCAGTATTTT
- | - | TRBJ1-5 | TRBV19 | CASSGQVNQPQHF | TGTGCCAGTAGTGGGCAGGTTAATCAGCCCCAGCATTTT
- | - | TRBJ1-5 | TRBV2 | CASSEAGGGWDQPQHF | TGTGCCAGCAGTGAAGCCGGCGGGGGTTGGGATCAGCCCCAGCATTTT
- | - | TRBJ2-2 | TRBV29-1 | CSVGEAASNTGELFF | TGCAGCGTTGGTGAGGCAGCGTCGAACACCGGGGAGCTGTTTTTT
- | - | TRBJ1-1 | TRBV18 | CASSPPPGRENTEAFF | TGTGCCAGCTCACCCCCCCCAGGGAGGGAGAACACTGAAGCTTTCTTT
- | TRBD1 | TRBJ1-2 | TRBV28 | CASQPGTANYGYTF | TGTGCCAGCCAACCCGGGACAGCTAACTATGGCTACACCTTC
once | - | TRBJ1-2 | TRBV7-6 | CASSYGGLRDEENYGYTF | TGTGCCAGCAGCTACGGCGGCCTCAGGGATGAGGAGAACTATGGCTACACCTTC
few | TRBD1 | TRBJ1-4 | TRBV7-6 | CASSPRPQGDATNEKLFF | TGTGCCAGCAGCCCCCGGCCTCAGGGGGATGCAACTAATGAAAAACTGTTTTTT
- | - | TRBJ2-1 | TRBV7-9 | CASSLDGSRGQFF | TGTGCCAGCAGCTTAGACGGAAGCCGGGGGCAGTTCTTC
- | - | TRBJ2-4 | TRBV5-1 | CASSWGQQGSHIQYF | TGCGCCAGCAGCTGGGGGCAGCAGGGTAGTCACATTCAGTACTTC
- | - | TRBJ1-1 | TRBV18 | CASSPIQRHTNTEAFF | TGTGCCAGCTCACCCATTCAAAGACATACTAACACTGAAGCTTTCTTT
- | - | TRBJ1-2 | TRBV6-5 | CASSYPSGHLSSGYTF | TGTGCCAGCAGTTACCCTTCGGGACACCTGTCGTCCGGCTACACCTTC
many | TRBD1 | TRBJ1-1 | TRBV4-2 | CASSPRETGSEAFF | TGTGCCAGCAGCCCACGAGAGACAGGGAGTGAAGCTTTCTTT
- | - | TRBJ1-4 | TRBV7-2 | CASSTKVREKLFF | TGTGCCAGCAGCACCAAAGTGAGGGAAAAACTGTTTTTT